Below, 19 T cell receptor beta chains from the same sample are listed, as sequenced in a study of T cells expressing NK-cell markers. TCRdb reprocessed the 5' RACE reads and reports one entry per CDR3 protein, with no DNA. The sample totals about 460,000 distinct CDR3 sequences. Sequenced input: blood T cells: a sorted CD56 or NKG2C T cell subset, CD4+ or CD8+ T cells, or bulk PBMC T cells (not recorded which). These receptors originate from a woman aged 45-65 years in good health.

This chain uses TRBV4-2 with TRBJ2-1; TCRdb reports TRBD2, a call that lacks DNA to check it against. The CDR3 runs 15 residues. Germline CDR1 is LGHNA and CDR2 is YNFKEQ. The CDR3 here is CASSQWSGGGNEQFF.

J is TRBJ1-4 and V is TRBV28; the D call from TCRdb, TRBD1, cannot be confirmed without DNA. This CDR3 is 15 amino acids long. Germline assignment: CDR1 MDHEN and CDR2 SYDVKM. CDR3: CASSSPGTAAEKLFF.

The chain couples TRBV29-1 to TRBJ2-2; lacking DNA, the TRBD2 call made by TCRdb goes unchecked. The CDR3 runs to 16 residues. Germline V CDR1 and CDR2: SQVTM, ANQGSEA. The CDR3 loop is CSVEGISSPNPGELFF.

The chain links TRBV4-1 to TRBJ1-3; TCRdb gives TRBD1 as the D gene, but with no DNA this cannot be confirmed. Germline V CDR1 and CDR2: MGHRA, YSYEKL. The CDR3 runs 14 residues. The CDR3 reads CASSLGGGGNTIYF.

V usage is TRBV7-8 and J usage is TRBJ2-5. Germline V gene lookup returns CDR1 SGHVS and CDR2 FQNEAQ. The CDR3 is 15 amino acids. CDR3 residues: CASSFAHLGQETQYF.

Here the CDR3 reads CASSLGGGKVYEQYF. The gene calls are TRBV7-6 and TRBJ2-7; TCRdb picks TRBD1, but there is no DNA to check that call. Germline V gene sequence: CDR1 SGHVS, CDR2 FNYEAQ. The length of the CDR3 is 15 residues.

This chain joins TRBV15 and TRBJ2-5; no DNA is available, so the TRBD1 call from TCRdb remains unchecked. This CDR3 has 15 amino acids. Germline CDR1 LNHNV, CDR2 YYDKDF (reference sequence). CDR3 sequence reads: CATSPRALGRETQYF.

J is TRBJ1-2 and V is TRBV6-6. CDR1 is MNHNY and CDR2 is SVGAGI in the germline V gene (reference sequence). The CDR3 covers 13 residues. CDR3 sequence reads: CASSYSDGRGYTF.

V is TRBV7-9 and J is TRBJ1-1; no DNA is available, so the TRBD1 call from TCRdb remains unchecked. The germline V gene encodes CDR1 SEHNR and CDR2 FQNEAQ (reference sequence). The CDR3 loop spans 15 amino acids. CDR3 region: CASSLDGRGSAEAFF.

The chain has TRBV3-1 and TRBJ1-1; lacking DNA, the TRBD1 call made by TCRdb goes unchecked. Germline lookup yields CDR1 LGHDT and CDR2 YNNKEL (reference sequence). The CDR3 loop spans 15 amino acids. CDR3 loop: CASSRYRAGSTEAFF.

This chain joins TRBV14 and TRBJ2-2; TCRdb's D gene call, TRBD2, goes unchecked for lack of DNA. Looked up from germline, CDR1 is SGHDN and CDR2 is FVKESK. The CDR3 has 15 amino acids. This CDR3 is CASSSLAWNGGELFF.

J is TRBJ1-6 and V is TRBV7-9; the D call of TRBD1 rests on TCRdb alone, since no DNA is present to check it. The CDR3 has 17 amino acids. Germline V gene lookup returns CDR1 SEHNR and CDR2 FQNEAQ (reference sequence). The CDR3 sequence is CASSSYTGYSYNSPLHF.

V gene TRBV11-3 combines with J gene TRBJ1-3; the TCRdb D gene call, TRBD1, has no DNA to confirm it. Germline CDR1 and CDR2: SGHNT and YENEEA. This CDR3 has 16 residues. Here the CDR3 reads CASATGTGKSGNTIYF. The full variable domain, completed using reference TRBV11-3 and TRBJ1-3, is EAGVVQSPRYKIIEKKQPVAFWCNPISGHNTLYWYLQNLGQGPELLIRYENEEAVDDSQLPKDRFSAERLKGVDSTLKIQPAELGDSAVYLCASATGTGKSGNTIYFGEGSWLTVV.

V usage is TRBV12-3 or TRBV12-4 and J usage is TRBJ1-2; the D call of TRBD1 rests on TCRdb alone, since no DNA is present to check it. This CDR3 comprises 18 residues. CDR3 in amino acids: CASSHRGRQGLASYGYTF.

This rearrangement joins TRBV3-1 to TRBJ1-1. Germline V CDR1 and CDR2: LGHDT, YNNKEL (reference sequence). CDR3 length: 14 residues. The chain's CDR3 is CASSQGLGDLEAFF.

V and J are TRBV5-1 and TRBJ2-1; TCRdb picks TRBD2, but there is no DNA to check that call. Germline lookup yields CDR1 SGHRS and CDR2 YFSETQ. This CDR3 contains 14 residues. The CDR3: CASSLTTSINEQFF.

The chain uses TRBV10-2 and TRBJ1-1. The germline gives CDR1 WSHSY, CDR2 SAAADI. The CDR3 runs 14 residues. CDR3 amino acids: CASSVSRGLGGAFF.

The CDR3 loop reads CSARDLDSGVTDTQYF. This chain links TRBV20-1 with TRBJ2-3; TCRdb calls TRBD2, which cannot be checked without DNA. CDR1 and CDR2 from the germline V gene are DFQATT and SNEGSKA (reference sequence). CDR3 length equals 16 residues.

The CDR3 protein is CASSFILAGNEQFF. The chain employs TRBV12-3 or TRBV12-4 and TRBJ2-1; TCRdb reports TRBD2, a call that lacks DNA to check it against. The CDR3 has 14 amino acids.